The present T cell receptor beta chain was sequenced within a study of cytomegalovirus exposure and HLA in healthy donors (dated 2017 in TCRdb). For the wider study: An earlier analysis of 587 of the donors reported approximately 270 Gb of sequence data and some 100 million unique TCR beta sequences from roughly 200 million T cells. About 300 gigabases of sequencing data and tens of millions of unique TCR sequences were included in an early release covering 550 to 800 HLA-typed donors. To predict cytomegalovirus infection status, the study brought together high-throughput TCR immunosequencing, statistical association of individual TCRs with disease status, and machine learning. Using immunosequencing, the study profiled T cell repertoires from 640 or so subjects and related those repertoires to cytomegalovirus serostatus. The number of typed donors differed by locus: about 620-640 for A, B, C, DRB1 and DQB1; approximately 520 for DQA1; 600 to 610 for DPA1; and around 490 for DPB1. An earlier analysis of some 500 of the donors applied high-throughput TCR beta sequencing to assess whether each TCR beta V gene segment acted as functional or pseudogenic. Donor age, sex, ethnicity and CMV serostatus were compiled together with the repertoire data. A separate validation cohort of 100 to 150 different subjects was used in addition to the roughly 640-subject first cohort. On average, 235,054 unique TCR beta nucleotide sequences were sequenced per donor among a few hundred genotyped donors of the cohort, with roughly 20% of those sequences being non-productive. Rather than using new phenotypic data, the later analysis identified candidate immune exposures from TCR beta sequences and from how often those sequences occurred across donors. A few DR-DQ haplotypes were handled as single units for association and clustering because linkage in the cohort was strong. Every repertoire in the discovery cohort had been generated on one and the same sequencing platform. HLA typing covered class I and class II loci at four-digit resolution. A later genetic analysis took genome-wide SNP genotypes for about 55% of the roughly 670 donors and used that subset as a discovery cohort. The aim of the study was to test whether cataloging public T cell receptors could identify signatures of past pathogen exposure. A later analysis re-examined previously published TCR beta repertoires from around 670 donors and added high-resolution HLA genotyping to investigate patterns of TCR occurrence. The genetic ancestry cluster associated with self-reported Caucasian donors included around four fifths of the roughly 400 genotyped donors.

The library was made by the immunoSEQ multiplex PCR assay. For the multiplex PCR, a mixture combining 60 forward primers for TCR Vbeta segments and 13 reverse primers for TCR Jbeta segments was used. Amplification of the CDR3 region of rearranged TCR beta genes was performed with a multiplex PCR assay on genomic DNA. On the Illumina HiSeq System, the amplified TCR beta libraries were sequenced as 87-base-pair reads. On the authors' methods: Across the roughly 700 repertoires, a later analysis counted 75 million to 90 million unique TCR beta chains, roughly 11 million of which were shared by at least two donors. Raw reads were error-corrected and collapsed into unique sequences with a nearest-neighbor algorithm that merged closely related sequences to remove PCR and sequencing errors. CDR3 sequences were aligned to IMGT reference sequences to assign V, D and J gene segments. For a sequence to be retained, at least a six-nucleotide match to both a V gene segment and a J gene segment was required. Rearrangements were classified as productive when the CDR3 lacked stop codons and remained in frame with V and J, and all other rearrangements were classified as non-productive. CDR3 was defined by IMGT convention, running from the second conserved V-encoded cysteine to the conserved J-encoded phenylalanine. The earlier analysis of some 550 of the donors excluded any sequence lacking an unambiguous match to a single V gene segment. An earlier analysis of a few hundred of the donors classified V segments as functional when productive rearrangements were above 56.7% and as segregating when the standard deviation between donors was above 5%. A statistical classification framework was developed to diagnose cytomegalovirus status using the catalog of TCR beta chain sequences. In a later analysis, V and J genes were assigned by comparing TCR nucleotide sequences against IMGT/GENE-DB human TR gene sequences. In a later analysis, CDR3 sequences and most-parsimonious VDJ recombination scenarios were assigned using the TCRdist pipeline. A later analysis defined each TCR beta chain by its CDR3 amino acid sequence plus V-gene family, and excluded reads lacking a unique V-gene family. To address suspected cross-contamination and a sequencing artifact, a later analysis removed approximately 590 highly shared, low-generation-probability nucleotide sequences. In a later analysis, a clonal expansion index was calculated for each public chain from normalized within-repertoire ranks of inferred template counts. Generation probabilities in a later analysis came from a VDJ recombination model fitted to out-of-frame rearrangements, and those results were checked against IGoR. In a later analysis, TCR-TCR, TCR-HLA and TCR-CMV co-occurrence was scored with hypergeometric tests, and a repertoire-size bias correction was applied to TCR pairs. In a later analysis, false discovery rates were estimated by permuting HLA or CMV assignments 20 times. A later analysis grouped co-occurring TCRs with DBSCAN, adding TCRdist sequence similarity when clustering within HLA-allele-positive subsets. For co-occurrence clustering, repertoires with fewer than 30,000 or more than 120,000 public chains were excluded, along with roughly 5 repertoires with anomalous nucleotide sharing. The table comes from immuneACCESS by way of TCRdb, which keeps in-frame sequences with V and J called. Part of the clones is missing from these tables; in studies checked, under half for an unresolved V gene and the rest for unknown reasons. Clone size and the V and J calls come from that table; the DNA yielded D and trimming. The sample table records more than 110,000 clones. Roughly 2.5% of the sample is held by the ten biggest clonotypes.

From a lookup of the germline V gene, CDR1 and CDR2 are MDHEN and SYDVKM. The CDR3 covers 12 residues, taking in both the cysteine and the phenylalanine. Just the 36-base CDR3 DNA is kept, in frame starting at base 1. Trimming accounts for 5 bases at V and 4 bases at J, while the number of junction bases matched to no gene is 0. What the authors observed across the whole study: At a false discovery rate of 0.05, a later analysis linked about 16,000 TCR beta sequences to specific HLA alleles. According to a later analysis, most CMV-associated TCR beta chains appeared to be HLA-restricted, and the HLA associations seemed to be driven largely by CMV exposure. Cytomegalovirus status was reported to be diagnosed by the classifier with high specificity and sensitivity in both the original and validation cohorts. Correlated functional status among segregating V segments might reflect linkage disequilibrium, but an unknown experimental factor could not be ruled out. In vitro tests confirmed that a few of the cytomegalovirus-associated TCR beta chains recognize cytomegalovirus antigens. A further reported finding was that TCR beta sequences accurately predicted the HLA-A and HLA-B alleles for most subjects in the first cohort. The presence/absence analyses assumed that sequencing depth was roughly uniform across donors, and that assumption may not be true. In a later genetic analysis, fewer N-insertions in productive TCRs were reported among donors in an Asian-associated ancestry cluster than the roughly 700-donor mean. Strong co-occurrence of HLA alleles, especially DR and DQ, made assigning TCR associations to individual alleles difficult. Because some donors lacked HLA typing at each locus, the association tests relied only on the typed subset. A group of highly shared sequence variants was considered likely to be a technical artifact of the sequencing pipeline. Only TCR beta chains were sequenced in this cohort, and the absence of alpha or paired-chain data limited detectable features. A later analysis found that HLA-associated TCR beta chains were more clonally expanded and had lower generation probabilities than equally common non-associated chains. The authors suggested that the approach could potentially be generalized to other disease states and immunological phenotypes. Most TCR sequences were observed very rarely across donors, whereas some public TCRs were present in many individuals. A later genetic analysis associated a missense DCLRE1C variant with V-gene and J-gene trimming of TCR beta chains, and an independent cohort replicated the association. A later analysis found that TCR association rates varied across HLA loci, with DRB1 alleles showing the most associated TCRs and HLA-C alleles the fewest. Immune exposure information for the cohort was limited to CMV serostatus. A total of 150 to 200 TCR beta chains were listed by the study as associated with cytomegalovirus. Some IMGT-functional V segments, including TRBV6-2 and TRBV6-3, could not be distinguished by the 87-base-pair reads and were therefore excluded. Broadly in line with IMGT annotations, most TCR beta V segments showed up in productive rearrangements about 90% or about 30% of the time in an earlier analysis of several hundred of the donors. In a later analysis, several top co-occurrence clusters were reported to appear linked to parvovirus B19, influenza, CMV and Epstein-Barr virus. Because counts were too low, 15 or so rarely observed V segments, including chromosome 9 orphons, were excluded from the earlier analysis of about 500 of the donors.

As concerns this clone: It lacks a known antigen.

The cohort was made up of 500 to 800 healthy bone marrow donors. At the time of sampling, all cohort members were nominally healthy, though unrecorded immune exposures were likely present. The donor tested CMV seronegative and was one of the 352 seronegative cohort members. Every donor gave a peripheral blood sample, and the peripheral blood mononuclear cells from that sample were used for TCR beta sequencing. Genomic DNA was extracted from the blood cell samples with the Qiagen DNeasy Blood Extraction Kit. The sequence links TRBV28 to TRBJ1-2, with 8 middle bases fitting TRBD1. The TCR originated in a man aged 40-50 years in good health and CMV-seronegative. Sequences were obtained from PBMCs. DNA sequence: TGTGCCAGCAGTGGGACAGGCTATGGCTACACCTTC. Translated, it gives CASSGTGYGYTF.